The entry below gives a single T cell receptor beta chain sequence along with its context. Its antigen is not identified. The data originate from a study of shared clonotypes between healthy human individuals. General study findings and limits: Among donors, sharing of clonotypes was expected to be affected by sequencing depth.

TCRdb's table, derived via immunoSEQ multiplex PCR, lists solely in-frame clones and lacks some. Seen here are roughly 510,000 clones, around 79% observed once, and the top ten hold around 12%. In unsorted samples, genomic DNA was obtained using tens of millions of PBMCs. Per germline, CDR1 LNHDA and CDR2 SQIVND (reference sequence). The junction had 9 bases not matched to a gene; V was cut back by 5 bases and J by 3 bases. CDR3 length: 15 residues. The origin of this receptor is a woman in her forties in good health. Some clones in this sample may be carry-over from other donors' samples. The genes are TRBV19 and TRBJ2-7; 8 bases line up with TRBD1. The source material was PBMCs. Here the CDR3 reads CASSSADRVVYEQYF. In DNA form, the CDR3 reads TGTGCCAGTAGTTCCGCGGACAGGGTGGTCTACGAGCAGTACTTC.